The present TCR beta chain was sequenced within a study of monozygotic twins with inflammatory bowel disease. Every TCR library consumed 3,000 to 4,500 ng of total RNA. Using the 5' RACE reads, TCRdb records one entry per CDR3 protein without DNA. The sample table sets out approximately 400,000 distinct CDR3 sequences. Germline loops: CDR1 SGHTA, CDR2 FQGNSA. The CDR3 is made up of 14 amino acids. V usage is TRBV7-2 and J usage is TRBJ2-7. What was sequenced was blood. This clonotype was obtained from a human donor with ulcerative colitis or Crohn's disease, or a healthy co-twin of an affected twin (not recorded which). The CDR3 protein is CASSLFGGTYEQYF.